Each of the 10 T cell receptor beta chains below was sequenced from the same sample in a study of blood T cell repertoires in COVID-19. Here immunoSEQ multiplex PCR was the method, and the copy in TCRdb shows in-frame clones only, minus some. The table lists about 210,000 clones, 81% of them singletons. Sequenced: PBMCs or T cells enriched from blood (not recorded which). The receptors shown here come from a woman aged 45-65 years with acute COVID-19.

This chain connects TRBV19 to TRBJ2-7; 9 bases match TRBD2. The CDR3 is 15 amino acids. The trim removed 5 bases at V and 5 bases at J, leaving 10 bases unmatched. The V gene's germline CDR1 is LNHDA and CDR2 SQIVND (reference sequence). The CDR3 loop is CASSEAGGPKDEQYF. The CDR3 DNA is TGTGCCAGTAGTGAGGCGGGAGGGCCTAAGGACGAGCAGTACTTC.

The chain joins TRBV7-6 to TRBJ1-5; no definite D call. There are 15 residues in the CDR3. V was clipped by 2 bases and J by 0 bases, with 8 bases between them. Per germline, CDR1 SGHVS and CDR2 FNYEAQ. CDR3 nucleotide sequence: TGTGCCAGCAGCTTATTTCCAGATAGCAATCAGCCCCAGCATTTT. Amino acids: CASSLFPDSNQPQHF.

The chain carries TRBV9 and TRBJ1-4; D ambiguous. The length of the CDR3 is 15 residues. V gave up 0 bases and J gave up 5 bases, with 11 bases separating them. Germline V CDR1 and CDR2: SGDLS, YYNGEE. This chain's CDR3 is CASSVAPGGNEKLFF. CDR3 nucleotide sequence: TGTGCCAGCAGCGTAGCTCCAGGAGGGAATGAAAAACTGTTTTTT.

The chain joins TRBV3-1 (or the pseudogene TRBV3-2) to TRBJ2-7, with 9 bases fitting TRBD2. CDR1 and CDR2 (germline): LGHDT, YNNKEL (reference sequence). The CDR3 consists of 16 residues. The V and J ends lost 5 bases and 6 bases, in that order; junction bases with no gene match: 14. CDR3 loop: CASSWTGGSTSGEQYF. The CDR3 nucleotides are TGTGCCAGCAGCTGGACTGGAGGGTCGACTAGCGGCGAGCAGTACTTC.

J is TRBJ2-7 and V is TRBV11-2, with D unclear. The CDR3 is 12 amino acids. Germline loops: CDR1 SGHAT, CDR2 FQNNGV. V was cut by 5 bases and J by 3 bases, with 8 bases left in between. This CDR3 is CASSTQRYEQYF. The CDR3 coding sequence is TGTGCCAGCAGCACCCAGCGCTACGAGCAGTACTTC. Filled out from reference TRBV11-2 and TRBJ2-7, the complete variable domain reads EAGVAQSPRYKIIEKRQSVAFWCNPISGHATLYWYQQILGQGPKLLIQFQNNGVVDDSQLPKDRFSAERLKGVDSTLKIQPAKLEDSAVYLCASSTQRYEQYFGPGTRLTVT.

CDR3 in DNA: TGTGCCAGCTCACCCCGGACGGGAGAAGCTTTCTTT. Amino acid sequence: CASSPRTGEAFF. This rearrangement joins TRBV18 to TRBJ1-1; the D is unclear. V lost 3 bases and J 8 bases, leaving 10 bases between the germline ends. This CDR3 is built from 12 residues. Germline values: CDR1 KGHSH, CDR2 LQKENI.

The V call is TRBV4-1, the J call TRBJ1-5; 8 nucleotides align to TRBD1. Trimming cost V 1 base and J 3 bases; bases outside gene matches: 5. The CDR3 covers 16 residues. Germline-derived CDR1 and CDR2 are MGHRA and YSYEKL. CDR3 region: CASSQATGASNQPQHF. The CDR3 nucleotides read TGCGCCAGCAGCCAAGCGACAGGGGCCTCCAATCAGCCCCAGCATTTT.

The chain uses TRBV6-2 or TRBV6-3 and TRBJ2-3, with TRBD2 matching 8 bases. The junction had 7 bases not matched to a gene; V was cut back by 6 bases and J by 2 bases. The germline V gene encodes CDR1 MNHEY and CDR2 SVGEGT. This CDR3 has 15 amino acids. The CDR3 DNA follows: TGTGCCAGCAGCCCCGGGACTAGACTCACAGATACGCAGTATTTT. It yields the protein CASSPGTRLTDTQYF.

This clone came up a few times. CDR3 DNA sequence: TGTGCCAGCAGCCAAGATGGGGTAAGGCTAGCGGGAGGGAACACCGGGGAGCTGTTTTTT. It translates to CASSQDGVRLAGGNTGELFF. The rearrangement uses TRBV3-1 (or the pseudogene TRBV3-2) and TRBJ2-2; 11 nucleotides match TRBD2. Germline lookup yields CDR1 LGHDT and CDR2 YNNKEL (reference sequence). The length of the CDR3 is 20 residues. V shed 0 bases and J 1 base; nucleotides not matched to a gene: 10.

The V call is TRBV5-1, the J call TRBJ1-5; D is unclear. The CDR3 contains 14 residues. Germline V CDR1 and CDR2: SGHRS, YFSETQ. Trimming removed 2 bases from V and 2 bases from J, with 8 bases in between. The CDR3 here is CASSFDNRNQPQHF. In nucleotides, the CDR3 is TGCGCCAGCAGCTTTGACAACCGCAATCAGCCCCAGCATTTT.